This TCR beta chain appears in the sequencing data of a study of T-cell memory formation after mild COVID-19. Germline CDR1 LNHDA, CDR2 SQIVND (reference sequence). This CDR3 has 15 amino acids. Deletions cut 6 bases from V and 0 bases from J, with 12 bases between. A single record per CDR3 protein comes from TCRdb applying MiXCR to the 5' RACE reads. The sample has roughly 100,000 distinct CDR3 sequences; over 15% are singletons. This clonotype was recorded many times. The antigen is unknown. Study conclusions and caveats: The study detected some responding clones in pre-infection memory, suggesting cross-reactive memory joined. CD4+ bias marked clones expanding day 15 to 37, unlike balanced contracting clones.

Material: PBMCs or a T cell subset sorted from them (not recorded which). This chain links TRBV19 with TRBJ1-5; no reliable D call. The TCR comes from an adult woman who had mild COVID-19 (a few samples of this study predate the infection). Cell type and time point are not known. CDR3 protein: CASRNIRDSNQPQHF. The CDR3 DNA sequence: TGTGCCAGTAGGAATATAAGGGATAGCAATCAGCCCCAGCATTTT.